The sequence of this TCR beta chain was determined in a study of T cells in localized non-small cell lung cancer. Study findings and constraints: A median approximately 61 of the top 100 tumor clones appeared in adjacent lung. One tumor region alone was sequenced, and heterogeneity therefore remains possible. Among the tissues sampled, uninvolved adjacent lung had the highest T cell clonality, above tumor.

About this clone: Its antigen is unidentified.

Method: immunoSEQ multiplex PCR; TCRdb's copy keeps in-frame clones and lacks some. The sample contains roughly 1,700 clones, about 31% of which appear only once. This CDR3 has 14 amino acids. Germline CDR1 GTSNPN, CDR2 SVGIG (reference sequence). Trimming took off 3 bases at V and 0 bases at J, with 9 bases between the two ends. Neighboring lung without atypia was obtained no less than 2 cm from the tumor margin. This clonotype was sampled from a female donor aged 60 or older with stage I lung adenocarcinoma. V and J are TRBV30 and TRBJ2-1; tentatively, D is TRBD2 (6 bases). The input for sequencing was normal lung tissue next to the tumor, taken before any cancer treatment. The CDR3 coding sequence is TGTGCCTGGAGCGCCGGGAGCTCCTACAATGAGCAGTTCTTC. The encoded protein is CAWSAGSSYNEQFF.